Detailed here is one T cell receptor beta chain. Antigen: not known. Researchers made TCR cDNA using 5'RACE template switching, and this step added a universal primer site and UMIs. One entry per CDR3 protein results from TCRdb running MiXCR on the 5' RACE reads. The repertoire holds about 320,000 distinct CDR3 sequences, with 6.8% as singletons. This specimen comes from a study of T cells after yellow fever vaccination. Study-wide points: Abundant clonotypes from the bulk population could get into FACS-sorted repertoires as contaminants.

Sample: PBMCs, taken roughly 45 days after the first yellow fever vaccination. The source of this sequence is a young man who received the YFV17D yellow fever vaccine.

CDR3 sequence: CASSPRLAGGIHEQYF. The DNA for the CDR3 is TGTGCCAGCAGCCCGAGACTAGCGGGGGGGATCCACGAGCAGTACTTC. The chain uses TRBV7-9 and TRBJ2-7; TRBD2 matches at 14 bases. This CDR3 has 16 amino acids. The V and J ends lost 5 bases and 5 bases, in that order; junction bases with no gene match: 8. Germline assignment: CDR1 SEHNR and CDR2 FQNEAQ (reference sequence).